This T cell receptor beta chain is from a study of shared clonotypes between healthy human individuals. General study results and limits: Genetic and exposure-history diversity was limited by the few donors. The sharing of about 5% of naive CD4 clonotypes was seen across several donors.

In the case of this clone: The antigen remains undetermined.

The assay was carried out at the deep level. Per the study methods: ImmunoSEQ yielded junction-only sequences lacking quality scores, so filtering differed. TCRdb's copy holds only in-frame clones and misses some; the assay was immunoSEQ multiplex PCR. V and J calls and clone size are given by that table; D and trimming were obtained from the DNA. Of roughly 2.6 million clones listed, over 85% are singletons. The length of the CDR3 is 17 residues. The germline V and J ends were trimmed by 0 bases and 6 bases, with 21 bases remaining between them. CDR1 and CDR2 (germline): SGHVS, FNYEAQ. The receptor's source is a man aged 18-30 years in good health. The chain combines TRBV7-6 with TRBJ2-7; D perhaps matches TRBD2 (5 bases). The sample taken for sequencing was naive CD4+ T cells sorted from blood. Subset of the sample: CD45RA+ positively selected. CDR3 sequence reads: CASSLASGGSSVREQYF. In nucleotides, the CDR3 is TGTGCCAGCAGCTTAGCGTCGGGTGGGAGCAGTGTTCGCGAGCAGTACTTC.